This T cell receptor (beta chain) was identified in a study of human T cells and chemical hapten exposure. Overall study context: A mostly female patient group had alopecia areata, totalis or universalis. TCR yield per sample varied, mainly due to pooled library volumes. Notes on the study in general: DPC sensitization did not alter TCRs above 1 in 1000 frequency. While controls formed fewer of them, expanded TCRs formed significantly more large CDR3 similarity clusters.

The CDR3 contains 10 residues. CDR1 is DFQATT, CDR2 SNEGSKA, per germline (reference sequence). The ends were cut back, 5 bases at V and 2 bases at J, with 3 bases in the middle. Time point: patch test 3, about 24 weeks after DPC sensitization. The sample's treatment: therapeutic diphenylcyclopropenone sensitization with weekly scalp DPC. TCRdb analysed the RACE reads with MiXCR anew, one entry per CDR3 protein. The sample lists tens of thousands of distinct CDR3 sequences, around 10% seen once, with more than 1.3% in the top ten. This clonotype was seen repeatedly, ten times or more. Its specificity is not known.

The specimen comprised whole blood, sampled in connection with sensitization to the hapten diphenylcyclopropenone (DPC). The TCR comes from a woman between 50 and 59 years old with alopecia areata. Some clones in this sample may be carry-over from other donors' samples. The genes are TRBV20-1 and TRBJ1-1; D unresolved. In DNA form, the CDR3 reads TGCAGTGCTCCTAACACTGAAGCTTTCTTT. Its protein is CSAPNTEAFF.